Listed below are T cell receptor beta chains from one sample, sequenced in a study of T cell repertoires in cytomegalovirus infection. These TCRs' antigens remain unknown. TCRdb called the reads again in MiXCR, with one record for every CDR3 protein. The sample has fewer than 200,000 distinct CDR3 sequences, about 20% seen once. The sequencing used CD8+ T cells from cultured PBMCs, collected from culture after CMV antigen stimulation. Receptors were obtained from a human donor in good health (CMV status not recorded). Some clones in this sample may be carry-over from other donors' samples. The CDR3 runs from the conserved cysteine through the conserved F or W. Each record gives: CDR3 length, D gene, clone size, V gene, J gene, CDR3 DNA, CDR3 protein. The D gene is left open where the match is weak. A row's size may be missing; if present it is once, few, many or a size class.

17	TRBD1	NA	TRBV7-6	TRBJ1-2	TGTGCCAGCAGCGCCGACAGGGGCCCAGCGACTAACTATGGCTACACCTTC	CASSADRGPATNYGYTF
15	NA	few	TRBV28	TRBJ1-3	TGTGCCAGCCGGCGACAGTTTAACTCTGGAAACACCATATATTTT	CASRRQFNSGNTIYF
14	NA	NA	TRBV27	TRBJ1-4	TGTGCCAGCAGTTCTGCGGACGGGAATGAAAAACTGTTTTTT	CASSSADGNEKLFF
14	NA	few	TRBV7-9	TRBJ2-5	TGTGCCAGCAGCCCCGAAAGAGACTGGGAGACCCAGTACTTC	CASSPERDWETQYF
11	TRBD1	NA	TRBV12-3/TRBV12-4	TRBJ1-2	TGTGCCATAACAGGGGTAAACGGCTACACCTTC	CAITGVNGYTF
18	NA	NA	TRBV7-2	TRBJ2-4	TGTGCCAGCAGCCCCAGATTTTTAGGGGGTCTAGCCAAAAACATTCAGTACTTC	CASSPRFLGGLAKNIQYF
12	NA	NA	TRBV7-6	TRBJ2-1	TGTGCCAGCAGACTAGGGGGGGGTGAGCAGTTCTTC	CASRLGGGEQFF
13	NA	NA	TRBV6-8	TRBJ2-7	TGTGCCAGCATCCGGACAGACTCCTACGAGCAGTACTTC	CASIRTDSYEQYF
13	TRBD2	few	TRBV12-3/TRBV12-4	TRBJ2-1	TGTGCCAGCAGTTTAGCGGTTAGCGGGGAGCAGTTCTTC	CASSLAVSGEQFF
12	TRBD1	few	TRBV19	TRBJ1-2	TGTGCCAGGCAGGGGACAGAGTATGGCTACACCTTC	CARQGTEYGYTF
15	NA	many	TRBV4-1	TRBJ2-7	TGCGCCAGCAGCCCTTCAAGTGGGAGCTCCTACGAGCAGTACTTC	CASSPSSGSSYEQYF
13	TRBD1	few	TRBV6-5	TRBJ2-3	TGCACCACCCGATTTACAGGGGCAGATACGCAGTATTTT	CTTRFTGADTQYF
13	TRBD1	NA	TRBV7-9	TRBJ2-7	TGTGCCAGCAGCGCCTTAGAGGGGACAGACGGCAACTTC	CASSALEGTDGNF
17	NA	many	TRBV4-1	TRBJ1-1	TGCGCCAGCAGCCAAGCTACAACCACTTACTTAAACACTGAAGCTTTCTTT	CASSQATTTYLNTEAFF
14	NA	few	TRBV7-9	TRBJ2-7	TGTGCCAGCAGCTACGACGGGGGGCCCTACGAGCAGTACTTC	CASSYDGGPYEQYF
16	NA	few	TRBV27	TRBJ2-3	TGTGCCAGCAGACCCGGGGCCGTACCTAGCACAGATACGCAGTATTTT	CASRPGAVPSTDTQYF
17	NA	NA	TRBV29-1	TRBJ2-7	TGCAGCGTTGAAGTAAGGAGTTTTCGAGGGGCACCTTACGAGCAGTACTTC	CSVEVRSFRGAPYEQYF
13	TRBD2	few	TRBV12-3/TRBV12-4	TRBJ2-7	TGTGCCAGCAGTTCCGGGGGGATAAACGAGCAGTACTTC	CASSSGGINEQYF
14	TRBD2	NA	TRBV29-1	TRBJ2-2	TGCAGCGCGATAGCGGGGGGTAACACCGGGGAGCTGTTTTTT	CSAIAGGNTGELFF
14	NA	many	TRBV7-8	TRBJ1-1	TGTGCCAGCAGCTTAGGGGGGTGGGGCACTGAAGCTTTCTTT	CASSLGGWGTEAFF
18	TRBD1	few	TRBV6-2/TRBV6-3	TRBJ2-4	TGTGCCAGCAGTTACACCTTTTCCGGACAGGGAGCCAAAAACATTCAGTACTTC	CASSYTFSGQGAKNIQYF
14	TRBD1	few	TRBV14	TRBJ2-7	TGTGCCAGCAGCCAAAGGGACAGGGGCTACGAGCAGTACTTC	CASSQRDRGYEQYF
14	NA	once	TRBV7-2	TRBJ2-1	TGTGCCAGCTGGAGGGTTAGTAGTTACAATGAGCAGTTCTTC	CASWRVSSYNEQFF
18	TRBD2	NA	TRBV7-8	TRBJ2-1	TGTGCCAGCAGCTCGGGGACTAGCGGGTGGAGCTCCTACAATGAGCAGTTCTTC	CASSSGTSGWSSYNEQFF
14	NA	NA	TRBV4-3	TRBJ1-5	TGCGCCAGCAGCCTCGGGACTGGTGGACAGCCCCAGCATTTT	CASSLGTGGQPQHF
14	NA	NA	TRBV9	TRBJ1-1	TGTGCCAGCACCCCGGGGGCCGTGAACACTGAAGCTTTCTTT	CASTPGAVNTEAFF
15	TRBD1	few	TRBV7-2	TRBJ2-1	TGTGCCAGCAGCCCGGGGACAGGGCTCGGCAATGAGCAGTTCTTC	CASSPGTGLGNEQFF
14	TRBD1	NA	TRBV19	TRBJ1-5	TGTGCCAGTAGCTCCGGGACAGGGAATCAGCCCCAGCATTTT	CASSSGTGNQPQHF
13	NA	medium-sized	TRBV12-5	TRBJ2-7	TGTGCTAGTGGTTTACGCTACTCCTACGAGCAGTACTTC	CASGLRYSYEQYF
12	NA	many	TRBV7-9	TRBJ1-1	TGTGCCAGCAGGGTCGTTAGCACTGAAGCTTTCTTT	CASRVVSTEAFF
16	TRBD1	few	TRBV7-9	TRBJ2-1	TGTGCCAGCAGCCTTTCCGGGACAGGGGTGTTCAATGAGCAGTTCTTC	CASSLSGTGVFNEQFF
17	TRBD1	NA	TRBV28	TRBJ1-1	TGTGCCAGCAGTTTATATGGTGGGACAGGGGTAAAAACTGAAGCTTTCTTT	CASSLYGGTGVKTEAFF
18	TRBD2	NA	TRBV7-9	TRBJ2-1	TGTGCCAGCAGCTCCGAGTTGGGTTTAGCGGGCTCCTACAATGAGCAGTTCTTC	CASSSELGLAGSYNEQFF
16	NA	NA	TRBV4-1	TRBJ1-4	TGCGCCAGCAGCCAGGGGCACGGGGGAGAAGGTGAAAAACTGTTTTTT	CASSQGHGGEGEKLFF
19	TRBD2	NA	TRBV11-2	TRBJ2-3	TGTGCCAGCAGCTTTTCGTTCAGCGGGGGTACCCTAGACACAGATACGCAGTATTTT	CASSFSFSGGTLDTDTQYF
15	NA	few	TRBV7-2	TRBJ2-1	TGTGCCAGCAGCTCAGGTGGGGAGTACTACAATGAGCAGTTCTTC	CASSSGGEYYNEQFF
15	TRBD1	NA	TRBV6-5	TRBJ2-7	TGTGCCAGCAGTTCCTCCGGGACAGGGGCCTACGAGCAGTACTTC	CASSSSGTGAYEQYF
14	TRBD2	NA	TRBV7-9	TRBJ2-1	TGTGCCAGCAGCTCCGGACTAGCGGTCAATGAGCAGTTCTTC	CASSSGLAVNEQFF
14	NA	few	TRBV6-1	TRBJ2-1	TGTGCCAGCAAGCCCGGGGGATCCTACAATGAGCAGTTCTTC	CASKPGGSYNEQFF
11	NA	few	TRBV6-1	TRBJ1-5	TGTGCCAGCGGAGTTAATCAGCCCCAGCATTTT	CASGVNQPQHF
12	NA	NA	TRBV6-5	TRBJ2-3	TGTGCCAGCAGTTACTCGGGGACTACGCAGTATTTT	CASSYSGTTQYF
16	TRBD1	NA	TRBV4-1	TRBJ1-5	TGCGCCAGCAGCCTCGGGACAGAAATTAGCAATCAGCCCCAGCATTTT	CASSLGTEISNQPQHF